The source of this T cell receptor beta chain is a study of cytomegalovirus exposure and HLA in healthy donors. Overall study: From HLA-typed donors, an early data release held about 85 million unique TCRs.

In regard to this clone: Its antigen is currently unknown.

With 60 Vbeta and 13 Jbeta primers, the PCR was carried out. Assay used: immunoSEQ multiplex PCR; TCRdb lists only in-frame clones, some missing. Of more than 75,000 clones listed, roughly 72% are singletons. CDR1 and CDR2 from the germline V gene are SGHRS and YFSETQ. V lost 4 bases and J lost 5; bases outside the gene matches: 10. This CDR3 has 15 residues. Findings of the study overall: The authors later linked a missense DCLRE1C variant to TCR beta V- and J-gene trimming. One later analysis reportedly identified an Asian-associated ancestry cluster that showed fewer N-insertions than the roughly 720-donor mean.

This receptor was obtained from a woman in her forties or fifties in good health and CMV-seropositive. Sequenced input: PBMCs. The V and J genes are TRBV5-1 and TRBJ1-1; TRBD1 agrees at 8 bases. CDR3 coding DNA: TGCGCCAGCAGCCCCCCCACAGGGGGTAGGACTGAAGCTTTCTTT. Translated: CASSPPTGGRTEAFF.